This T cell receptor (beta chain) was identified during a study of T cells in Graves' hyperthyroidism and ophthalmopathy. Study-level information: Peripheral blood was secured at the point of initial diagnosis, before any treatment.

Study conclusions and caveats: Separation of ophthalmopathy from stable hyperthyroidism was achieved by a 13 V-J model. Ophthalmopathy got predicted by the model a median around 6.6 months before its onset.

An absence of ophthalmopathy progression within 18 months meant stable Graves' hyperthyroidism. Researchers took RNA transcripts and amplified the TCR beta CDR3 regions from them. When the TCR CDR3 underwent first-round RT-PCR, the HTBI primer set was used. TCRdb re-derived calls from the multiplex PCR reads in MiXCR, one entry per CDR3 protein. This sample carries approximately 400,000 distinct CDR3 sequences, about 15% of them seen once, and the ten largest clones take 32%. Germline CDR1 is MDHEN and CDR2 is SYDVKM. The CDR3 sequence is 14 residues long. The V end lost 7 bases, the J end lost 7 bases, and 20 bases lay between the germline ends. The table lists this clonotype with many counts. Its cognate antigen is unknown.

The receptor's source is a woman aged 25 to 39 with Graves' hyperthyroidism. V usage is TRBV28 and J usage is TRBJ2-7; possibly TRBD1 for D (6 bases). Sequencing input: blood. In DNA form, the CDR3 reads TGTGCCAGCAAACTTGGACAGTTCAACTCGGAGCAGTACTTC. Translated: CASKLGQFNSEQYF.